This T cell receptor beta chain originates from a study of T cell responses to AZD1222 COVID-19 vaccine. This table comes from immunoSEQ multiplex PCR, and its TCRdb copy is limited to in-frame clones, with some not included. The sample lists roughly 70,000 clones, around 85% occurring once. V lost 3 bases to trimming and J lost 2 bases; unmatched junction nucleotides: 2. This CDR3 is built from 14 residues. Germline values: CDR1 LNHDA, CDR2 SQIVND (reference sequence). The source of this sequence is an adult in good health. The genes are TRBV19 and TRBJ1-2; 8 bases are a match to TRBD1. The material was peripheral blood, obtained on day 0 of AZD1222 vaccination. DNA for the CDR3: TGTGCCAGTAGTATCCCAGGGGGCAACTATGGCTACACCTTC. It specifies CASSIPGGNYGYTF.